This T cell receptor beta chain was recorded in a study of beta chain features in type 1 diabetes. Study outcomes and limitations: Shorter TCRB CDR3s, moderately but significantly so, marked every one of the four CD4+ subsets in Type 1 diabetes patients.

Comments on this clone: The antigen is unknown.

Expressed TCRB transcripts were sequenced after all isolated RNA was converted to cDNA. The assay was immunoSEQ multiplex PCR, and TCRdb's table has in-frame clones only and misses some. In the table there are 600,000 to 700,000 clones, 12% of which are singletons. The CDR3 contains 15 residues. Trimming left V 0 bases short and J 0 bases short, with 9 bases between. CDR1 is SGHDT and CDR2 is YYEEEE in the germline V gene. Input material: naive CD4+ T cells from blood. J is TRBJ2-5 and V is TRBV5-6; D could derive from TRBD1 or TRBD2 (5 bases each). The sequence derives from a man younger than 45 with type 1 diabetes. The CDR3 spells CASSLVGANQETQYF. The DNA for the CDR3 is TGTGCCAGCAGCTTGGTCGGGGCAAACCAAGAGACCCAGTACTTC.